This T cell receptor beta chain derives from a study of cytomegalovirus exposure and HLA in healthy donors (dated by TCRdb to 2016 to 2017). A note on the overall study: According to an earlier analysis of several hundred of the donors, about 179 million T cells yielded 117 million unique TCR beta sequences and about 300 Gb of sequence data. About 320 gigabases of sequencing data and approximately 85 million unique TCR sequences were included in an early release covering roughly 700 HLA-typed donors. Of the roughly 400 genotyped donors, roughly 80% were placed in the genetic ancestry cluster associated with self-reported Caucasian donors. The study was designed to test whether signatures of past pathogen exposure could be identified by cataloging public T cell receptors. The T cell repertoires of around 670 subjects were profiled by immunosequencing and related to cytomegalovirus serostatus. Besides the first cohort of around 670 subjects, a separate validation cohort made up of over a hundred different subjects was used. The study combined high-throughput TCR immunosequencing, statistical association of individual TCRs with disease status, and machine learning to predict cytomegalovirus infection status. To study patterns of TCR occurrence, a later analysis re-analyzed previously published TCR beta repertoires from around 670 donors and added high-resolution HLA genotyping. Rather than using new phenotypic data, the later analysis identified candidate immune exposures from TCR beta sequences and from how often those sequences occurred across donors. An earlier analysis of a few hundred of the donors applied high-throughput TCR beta sequencing to assess whether each TCR beta V gene segment acted as functional or pseudogenic. Donor age, sex, ethnicity and CMV serostatus were collected together with the repertoire data. A later genetic analysis took genome-wide SNP genotypes for about three fifths of the 666 donors and used that subset as a discovery cohort. Every discovery cohort repertoire had been produced on one sequencing platform. HLA typing included class I and class II loci at four-digit resolution. The number of donors typed differed by locus, with roughly 629-640 for A, B, C, DRB1 and DQB1, around 500 for DQA1, 600 to 610 for DPA1, and 400 to 490 for DPB1. Roughly five DR-DQ haplotypes were handled as single units for association and clustering, since linkage in the cohort was strong. Among some 410 genotyped donors of the cohort, an average of 235,054 unique TCR beta nucleotide sequences were sequenced per donor, roughly 18% of them non-productive. On the study overall, not on this receptor specifically: According to a later analysis, most CMV-associated TCR beta chains appeared to be HLA-restricted, and the HLA associations seemed to be driven largely by CMV exposure. In a later genetic analysis, fewer N-insertions in productive TCRs were reported among donors in an Asian-associated ancestry cluster than the roughly 710-donor mean. Some 16 rarely observed V segments, including chromosome 9 orphons, were excluded from the earlier analysis of just under 600 of the donors because counts were too low. A further reported finding was that TCR beta sequences accurately predicted the HLA-A and HLA-B alleles for most subjects in the first cohort. Most TCR sequences were seen in very few donors, while some public TCRs were found in many individuals. The study gave a list of 150 to 200 TCR beta chains associated with cytomegalovirus. A group of highly shared sequence variants was considered likely to be a technical artifact of the sequencing pipeline. A later analysis associated 15,000 or so TCR beta sequences with specific HLA alleles at a false discovery rate of 0.05. A later analysis found that TCR association rates varied across HLA loci, with DRB1 alleles showing the most associated TCRs and HLA-C alleles the fewest. In this cohort, only TCR beta chains were sequenced, and detectable features were limited by the absence of alpha or paired-chain data. The authors suggested that the approach could potentially be extended to other disease states and immunological phenotypes. Because some donors lacked HLA typing at each locus, the association tests relied only on the typed subset. A later analysis found that HLA-associated TCR beta chains were more clonally expanded and had lower generation probabilities than equally common non-associated chains. Linkage disequilibrium might explain the correlated functional status among segregating V segments, but an unknown experimental factor could not be excluded. In an earlier analysis of about 600 of the donors, most TCR beta V segments appeared in productive rearrangements about 87% or about 30% of the time, broadly matching IMGT annotations. In a later genetic analysis, a missense DCLRE1C variant was associated with V-gene and J-gene trimming of TCR beta chains, and the association was replicated in an independent cohort. Strong co-occurrence of HLA alleles, especially DR and DQ, made assigning TCR associations to individual alleles difficult. A later analysis reported that several top co-occurrence clusters appeared linked to parvovirus B19, influenza, CMV and Epstein-Barr virus. Some IMGT-functional V segments, including TRBV6-2 and TRBV6-3, could not be distinguished by the 87-base-pair reads and were therefore excluded. Three of the identified cytomegalovirus-associated TCR beta chains were confirmed in vitro to be specific for cytomegalovirus antigens. The only immune exposure information available for the cohort was CMV serostatus. Cytomegalovirus status was reported to be diagnosed by the classifier with high specificity and sensitivity in both the original and validation cohorts. Presence/absence analyses assumed roughly uniform sequencing depth across donors, an assumption that may not hold.

The cohort comprised approximately 700 healthy bone marrow donors. Cohort members were all nominally healthy when sampled, although unrecorded immune exposures were likely present. The donor tested CMV seronegative, placing the donor among the 350 or so seronegative members of the cohort. Each donor provided a peripheral blood sample, and peripheral blood mononuclear cells were used for TCR beta sequencing. The Qiagen DNeasy Blood Extraction Kit was used to extract genomic DNA from the blood cell samples. The CDR3 covers 15 residues, taking in both the cysteine and the phenylalanine. Only the CDR3 region is kept as DNA, spanning 45 bases read in frame from base 1. Per the germline V gene, MNHEY is the CDR1 and SVGAGI is the CDR2. As for this clone: It lacks a known antigen. Nothing much larger sits one base from this clone, and base qualities are not available.

Libraries were built with the immunoSEQ multiplex PCR assay. For the multiplex PCR, a mixture combining 60 forward primers for TCR Vbeta segments and 13 reverse primers for TCR Jbeta segments was used. The CDR3 region of rearranged TCR beta genes was amplified from genomic DNA by a multiplex PCR assay. Amplified TCR beta libraries were sequenced as 87-base-pair reads on the Illumina HiSeq System. The authors' pipeline ran thus. A later analysis counted tens of millions of unique TCR beta chains across the 550 to 750 repertoires, and 10 million to 11 million of these chains were shared by at least two donors. Raw reads were error-corrected and collapsed into unique sequences by a nearest-neighbor algorithm in which closely related sequences were merged to remove PCR and sequencing errors. V, D and J gene segments were assigned by aligning CDR3 sequences to IMGT reference sequences. For a sequence to be retained, a match of at least six nucleotides was required to both a V gene segment and a J gene segment. Rearrangements were called productive when the CDR3 lacked stop codons and stayed in frame with V and J; all others were non-productive. Following IMGT convention, CDR3 was defined as the stretch from the second conserved V-encoded cysteine up to the conserved J-encoded phenylalanine. The earlier analysis of about 570 of the donors excluded any sequence lacking an unambiguous match to a single V gene segment. An earlier analysis of over 450 of the donors classified V segments as functional when productive rearrangements were above 56.7% and as segregating when the standard deviation between donors was above 5%. A statistical classification framework was built to diagnose cytomegalovirus status from the catalog of TCR beta chain sequences. V and J gene assignment, in a later analysis, came from comparing TCR nucleotide sequences with IMGT/GENE-DB human TR gene sequences. Using the TCRdist pipeline, a later analysis assigned CDR3 sequences along with most-parsimonious VDJ recombination scenarios. A later analysis defined each TCR beta chain by its CDR3 amino acid sequence plus V-gene family, and excluded reads lacking a unique V-gene family. As a way to deal with suspected cross-contamination and a sequencing artifact, a later analysis dropped 500 to 700 nucleotide sequences that were highly shared and had low generation probability. For each public chain, a later analysis derived a clonal expansion index from normalized ranks of inferred template counts within each repertoire. In a later analysis, generation probabilities were computed with a VDJ recombination model fitted to out-of-frame rearrangements, and the resulting probabilities were checked against IGoR. A later analysis scored TCR-TCR, TCR-HLA and TCR-CMV co-occurrence with hypergeometric tests, applying a repertoire-size bias correction to TCR pairs. A later analysis estimated false discovery rates by permuting HLA or CMV assignments 20 times. A later analysis grouped co-occurring TCRs with DBSCAN, adding TCRdist sequence similarity when clustering within HLA-allele-positive subsets. Repertoires with fewer than 30,000 or more than 120,000 public chains, plus five repertoires with anomalous nucleotide sharing, were excluded from co-occurrence clustering. As stored in TCRdb, this immuneACCESS dataset retains in-frame rearrangements with V and J assigned. A fraction of the clones does not appear; measured against another copy, unresolved V genes explain less than half of the discrepancy, and the remainder lacks a known reason. V and J calls and clone size are given by that table; D and trimming were obtained from the DNA. In all, the sample holds around 160,000 clones, and roughly 83% of those were seen once. Approximately 1.5% of the sample is held by the ten biggest clonotypes.

The receptor chain draws on TRBV6-5 and TRBJ2-5, with 7 central nucleotides matching TRBD1. The J call may not be correct, given that the DNA end is closer to TRBJ2-7. The sequence was collected from a woman aged 18-35 years in good health and CMV-seronegative. Material: PBMCs. Here the CDR3 is given as CASSYSGTASYEQYF. The DNA sequence follows: TGTGCCAGCAGTTACTCGGGGACAGCCTCCTACGAGCAGTACTTC.